This T cell receptor beta chain was documented in a study of blood T cell repertoires in COVID-19. This clone occurred a few times. The repertoire was sequenced with immunoSEQ multiplex PCR; TCRdb's copy has only in-frame clones and lacks some. The table lists under 250,000 clones, about 85% of them singletons. Trimming stripped 4 bases from V and 3 bases from J, with 9 bases between. Germline V gives CDR1 SGHTA, CDR2 FQGTGA. This CDR3 is built from 13 residues. J is TRBJ1-1 and V is TRBV7-3; D uncertain. The receptor comes from a woman aged 55-69 years who had recovered from COVID-19. The specimen sequenced was peripheral blood. CDR3 loop: CASSSGADTEAFF. The CDR3 region has the DNA TGTGCCAGCAGCTCCGGAGCGGACACTGAAGCTTTCTTT.